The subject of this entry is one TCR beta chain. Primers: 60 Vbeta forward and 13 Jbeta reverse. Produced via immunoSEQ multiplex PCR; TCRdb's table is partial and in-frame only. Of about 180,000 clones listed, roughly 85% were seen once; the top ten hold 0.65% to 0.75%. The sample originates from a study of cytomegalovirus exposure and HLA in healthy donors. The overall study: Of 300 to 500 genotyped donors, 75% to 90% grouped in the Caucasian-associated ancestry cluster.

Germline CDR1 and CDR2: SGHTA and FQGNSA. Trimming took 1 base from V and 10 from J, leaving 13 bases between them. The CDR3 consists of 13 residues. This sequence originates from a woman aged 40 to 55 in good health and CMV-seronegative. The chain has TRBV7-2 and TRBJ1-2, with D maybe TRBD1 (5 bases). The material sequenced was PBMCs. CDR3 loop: CASSLDPGGHYTF. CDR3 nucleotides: TGTGCCAGCAGCTTAGACCCGGGGGGTCACTACACCTTC.